This TCR beta chain was obtained from a study of blood T cell repertoires in COVID-19. Overall study context: Sites in the United States, Italy and Spain provided acute and convalescent COVID-19 samples. T cells, B-cell-depleted T cells, or PBMCs provided the cDNA or gDNA that served as material.

Authors' processing steps: The authors estimated nucleated cell counts from reference gene primer amplification. Assay: immunoSEQ multiplex PCR; the TCRdb copy retains only in-frame clones and omits some. The V and J calls and clone size come from that table; D and trimming were worked out from the DNA. The data contain about 140,000 clones, about nine tenths of them singletons. From germline, CDR1 is MNHEY and CDR2 SVGAGI. CDR3 length equals 14 residues. The V gene lost 0 bases and the J gene lost 8 bases, with 13 bases spanning the gap. Recruited during active infection, patients (from Seattle) were subsequently followed longitudinally.

Sample: peripheral blood. This TCR came from a human donor with COVID-19, enrolled during active disease. The donor label of this sample is uncertain. The rearrangement joins TRBV6-5 to TRBJ1-2; D call uncertain. CDR3 in amino acids: CASSYSRGMGGYTF. DNA of the CDR3: TGTGCCAGCAGTTACTCGCGCGGGATGGGAGGCTACACCTTC.